This TCR beta chain is from a study of blood T cell repertoires in COVID-19. Sequenced by immunoSEQ multiplex PCR; TCRdb stores in-frame clones only, minus some. The sample shows about 400,000 clones, nearly 90% of them seen only once. This CDR3 has 15 amino acids. The V segment lost 6 bases and the J segment 2 bases; nucleotides outside the gene matches: 7. Per the germline V gene, CDR1 is MNHNY and CDR2 is SVGAGI (reference sequence). Sequencing input: PBMCs or T cells enriched from blood (not recorded which). The receptor's source is a woman aged 40 to 49 with acute COVID-19. V is TRBV6-6 and J is TRBJ1-3; 7 bases are a match to TRBD1. The CDR3 protein is CASRPPGQAGNTIYF. CDR3 bases: TGTGCCAGCAGGCCCCCCGGACAGGCTGGAAACACCATATATTTT.